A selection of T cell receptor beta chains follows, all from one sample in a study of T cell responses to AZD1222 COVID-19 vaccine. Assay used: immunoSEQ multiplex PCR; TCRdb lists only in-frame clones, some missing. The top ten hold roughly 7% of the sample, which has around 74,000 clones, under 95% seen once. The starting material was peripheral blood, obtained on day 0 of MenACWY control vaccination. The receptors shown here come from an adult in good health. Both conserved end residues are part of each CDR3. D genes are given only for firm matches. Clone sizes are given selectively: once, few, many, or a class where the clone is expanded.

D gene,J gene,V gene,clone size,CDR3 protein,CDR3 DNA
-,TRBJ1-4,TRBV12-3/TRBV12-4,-,CASSFDGNEKLFF,TGTGCCAGCAGTTTCGACGGGAATGAAAAACTGTTTTTT
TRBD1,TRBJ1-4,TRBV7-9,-,CASSPRGTGREKLFF,TGTGCCAGCAGCCCCCGCGGGACAGGGCGTGAAAAACTGTTTTTT
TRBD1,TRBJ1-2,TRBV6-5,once,CASSSPTGTGYTF,TGTGCCAGCAGTTCCCCGACAGGGACCGGCTACACCTTC
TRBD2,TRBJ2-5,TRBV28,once,CASTQSGKGRVETQYF,TGTGCCAGCACTCAATCGGGAAAGGGGAGGGTGGAGACCCAGTACTTC
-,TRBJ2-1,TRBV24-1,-,CATSDLGVDEQFF,TGTGCCACCAGTGATCTGGGAGTCGATGAGCAGTTCTTC
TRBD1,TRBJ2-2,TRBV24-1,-,CATSSPGQGDTGELFF,TGTGCCACCAGCTCCCCGGGACAGGGGGACACCGGGGAGCTGTTTTTT
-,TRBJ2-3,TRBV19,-,CASSIAEGSTDTQYF,TGTGCCAGTAGTATAGCGGAGGGTAGCACAGATACGCAGTATTTT
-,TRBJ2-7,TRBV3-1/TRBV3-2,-,CASSQVGGSEQYF,TGTGCCAGCAGCCAAGTCGGAGGGTCCGAGCAGTACTTC
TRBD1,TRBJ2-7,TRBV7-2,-,CASSLGDRAAYEQYF,TGTGCCAGCAGCCTAGGGGACAGGGCTGCCTACGAGCAGTACTTC
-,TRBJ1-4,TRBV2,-,CASSVLGQTNEKLFF,TGTGCCAGCAGTGTGCTGGGCCAAACTAATGAAAAACTGTTTTTT
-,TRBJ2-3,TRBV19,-,CASSTSRLTQYF,TGTGCCAGTAGTACGTCCCGGTTGACGCAGTATTTT
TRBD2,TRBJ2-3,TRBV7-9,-,CASSFGTSGGTDTQYF,TGTGCCAGCAGCTTCGGGACTAGCGGAGGCACAGATACGCAGTATTTT
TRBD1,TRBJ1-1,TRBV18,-,CASSPPGQGAGTEAFF,TGTGCCAGCTCCCCACCCGGACAGGGGGCAGGAACTGAAGCTTTCTTT
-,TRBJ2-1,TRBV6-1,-,CASSEALQGRKGYEQFF,TGTGCCAGCAGTGAAGCGCTTCAAGGCAGAAAGGGGTATGAGCAGTTCTTC
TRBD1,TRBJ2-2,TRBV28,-,CASSWTGGPKGELFF,TGTGCCAGCAGTTGGACAGGGGGTCCCAAGGGGGAGCTGTTTTTT